This T cell receptor (beta chain) was captured in a study of spatial heterogeneity in lung cancer (dated by TCRdb to between 2018 and 2021). About the study as a whole: Beta-chain transcripts were consistently detected in greater numbers than alpha-chain transcripts, which likely reflects a higher abundance of beta-chain transcripts. Nonsynonymous mutation counts, determined by whole-exome sequencing of tumor tissue, were related to TCR repertoire features. Both alpha and beta chains were TCR-sequenced in about 240 tumor regions, about 64 matched nontumor lung samples and 56 PBMC samples obtained at surgery. TCR transcript counts in tumor regions correlated strongly with a T cell transcriptional module score from matched bulk RNA-seq. In non-small cell lung cancer, the study quantitatively compared TCR alpha and beta repertoires across several tumor regions, matched nontumor lung, and blood. In the raw uncorrected reads, each unique combination of TCR and UMI appeared more than ten times on average. Points the paper makes about the study in general: The tumor nonsynonymous mutation count correlated with the number of expanded alpha and beta TCRs within the tumor. Confirming at a functional level the hypothesis that regional TCRs recognize regional mutations was considered to require additional single-cell paired TCR alpha and beta sequencing. TCR-seq was estimated to cover only around 6.4% of tumor T cells for alpha chains and about 13% for beta chains. Counts of ubiquitous and regional expanded TCRs correlated with counts of ubiquitous and regional nonsynonymous mutations, respectively.

The time point label for this specimen denotes: sample taken at primary tumor resection. The donors were approximately 70 patients from the lung TRACERx cohort who had early-stage, untreated non-small cell lung cancer. TCR sequencing used whole RNA extracted from tumor and nontumor lung tissue, or from cryopreserved PBMC samples, without cell sorting. Only patients with enough RNA available from two or more tumor regions were chosen for TCR sequencing. Before selection, tumor and adjacent nontumor lung specimens were reviewed by a lung pathologist. CDR1 SQVTM and CDR2 ANQGSEA were looked up in the germline V gene. Relative to germline, V is 7 bases shorter and J is 5 bases shorter, with 15 bases between their ends. The CDR3, cysteine through phenylalanine, is 13 amino acids long. Here the CDR3 DNA is all that survives: 39 bases in frame from base 1. Libraries were made using 5' RACE. The reads were generated on a NextSeq 500. To allow correction of PCR and sequencing errors, the TCR library protocol tagged every TCR cDNA molecule with a unique molecular identifier. The study's own analysis went as follows. TCR identification, UMI-based error correction and CDR3 extraction were performed with Decombinator tools. TCRs above a frequency of 2 per 1,000, corresponding to the top 1% of the tumor frequency distribution, were defined as expanded. Expanded tumor TCRs were classed as regional if statistically deemed absent (corrected P<0.05) from at least one tumor region, otherwise ubiquitous. Rényi diversity was computed with the R vegan package after subsampling each repertoire 100 times to 5,000 TCRs. To build CDR3 similarity networks, amino acid triplet string-kernel similarity was used, and CDR3s were connected when their pairwise similarity was above 0.82. The public sequencing data were trimmed at Q25 with fastp and processed into clonotypes with MiXCR by TCRdb, which kept only in-frame beta chains. Every distinct CDR3 protein forms one entry, paired with its most common genes and DNA. What appears here as the V and J calls and clone size reflects TCRdb's work, not the paper's. In all, the sample holds approximately 10,000 distinct CDR3 sequences, and 6.3% of those were seen once. Together, the top ten hold less than 8.5% of the sample.

This clonotype was counted at least ten times. Its antigen remains undetermined. Base qualities are not provided; no much larger clone lies one nucleotide away. The V and J genes are TRBV29-1 and TRBJ2-4; the best D guess is TRBD2, with 7 bases matching. Sequences were derived from lung tumor tissue, sampled at surgery. The TCR was taken from a female donor with early-stage non-small cell lung cancer. The DNA is TGCAGCGCAAGGGAGGGGGGCCAAAACATTCAGTACTTC. Translated, this gives CSAREGGQNIQYF.